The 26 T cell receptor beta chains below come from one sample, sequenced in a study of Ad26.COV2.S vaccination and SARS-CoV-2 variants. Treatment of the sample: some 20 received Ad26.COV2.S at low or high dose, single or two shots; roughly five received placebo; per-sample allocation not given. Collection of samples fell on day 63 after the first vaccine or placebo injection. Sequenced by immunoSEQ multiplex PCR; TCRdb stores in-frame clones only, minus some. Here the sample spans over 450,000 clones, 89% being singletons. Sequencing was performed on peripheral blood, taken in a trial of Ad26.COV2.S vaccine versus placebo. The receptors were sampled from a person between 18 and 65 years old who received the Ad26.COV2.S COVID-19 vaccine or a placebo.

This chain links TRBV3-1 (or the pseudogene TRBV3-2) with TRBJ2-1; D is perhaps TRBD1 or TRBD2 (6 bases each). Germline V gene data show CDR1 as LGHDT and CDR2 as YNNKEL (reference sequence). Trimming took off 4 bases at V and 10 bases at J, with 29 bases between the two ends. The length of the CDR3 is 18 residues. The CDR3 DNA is TGTGCCAGCAGCCCCCACCGATACGGACTTATCGGGGGCAGCGAGCAGTTCTTC. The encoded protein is CASSPHRYGLIGGSEQFF.

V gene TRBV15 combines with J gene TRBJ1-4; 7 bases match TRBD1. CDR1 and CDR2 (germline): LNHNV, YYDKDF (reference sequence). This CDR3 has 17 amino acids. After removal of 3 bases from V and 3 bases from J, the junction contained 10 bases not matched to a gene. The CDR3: CATSSGPRDRANEKLFF. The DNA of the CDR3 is TGTGCCACCAGCAGTGGTCCCCGCGACAGGGCTAATGAAAAACTGTTTTTT. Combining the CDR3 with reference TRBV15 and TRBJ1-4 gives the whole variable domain DAMVIQNPRYQVTQFGKPVTLSCSQTLNHNVMYWYQQKSSQAPKLLFHYYDKDFNNEADTPDNFQSRRPNTSFCFLDIRSPGLGDTAMYLCATSSGPRDRANEKLFFGSGTQLSVL.

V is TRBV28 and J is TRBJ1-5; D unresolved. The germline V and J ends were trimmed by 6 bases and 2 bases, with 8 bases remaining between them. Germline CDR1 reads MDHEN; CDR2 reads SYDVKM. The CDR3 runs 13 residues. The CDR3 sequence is CASRIRGNQPQHF. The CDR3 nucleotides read TGTGCCAGCAGGATAAGGGGCAATCAGCCCCAGCATTTT.

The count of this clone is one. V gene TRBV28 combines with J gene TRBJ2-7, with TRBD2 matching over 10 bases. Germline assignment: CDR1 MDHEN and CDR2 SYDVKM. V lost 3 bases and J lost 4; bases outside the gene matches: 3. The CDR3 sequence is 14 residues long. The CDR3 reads CASSFASGSYEQYF. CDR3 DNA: TGTGCCAGCAGTTTCGCTAGCGGGAGTTACGAGCAGTACTTC.

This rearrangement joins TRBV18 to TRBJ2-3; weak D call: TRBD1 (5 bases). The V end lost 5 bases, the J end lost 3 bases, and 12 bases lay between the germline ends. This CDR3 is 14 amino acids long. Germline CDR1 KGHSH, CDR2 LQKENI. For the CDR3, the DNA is TGTGCCAGCTCAAGTTTCCCAGGGACAGATACGCAGTATTTT. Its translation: CASSSFPGTDTQYF.

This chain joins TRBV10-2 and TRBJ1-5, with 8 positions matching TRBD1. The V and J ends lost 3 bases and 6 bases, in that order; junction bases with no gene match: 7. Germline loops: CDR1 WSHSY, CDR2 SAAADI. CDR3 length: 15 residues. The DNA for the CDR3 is TGCGCCAGCAGTGACCCGACAGGGGATGGTCAGCCCCAGCATTTT. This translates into CASSDPTGDGQPQHF.

The CDR3 spells CASRWTSDSYEQYF. The DNA for the CDR3 is TGTGCCAGCAGATGGACTAGCGACTCCTACGAGCAGTACTTC. This rearrangement joins TRBV2 to TRBJ2-7; 9 bases match TRBD2. Germline V gene data show CDR1 as SNHLY and CDR2 as FYNNEI. The CDR3 totals 14 residues. Trimming cost V 6 bases and J 0 bases; bases outside gene matches: 3.

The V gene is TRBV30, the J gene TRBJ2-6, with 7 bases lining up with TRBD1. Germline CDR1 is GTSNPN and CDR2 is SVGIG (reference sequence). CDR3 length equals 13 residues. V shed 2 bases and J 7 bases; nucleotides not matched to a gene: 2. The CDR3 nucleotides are TGTGCCTGGAGTCAAGGGGGCGCCAACGTCCTGACTTTC. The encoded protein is CAWSQGGANVLTF.

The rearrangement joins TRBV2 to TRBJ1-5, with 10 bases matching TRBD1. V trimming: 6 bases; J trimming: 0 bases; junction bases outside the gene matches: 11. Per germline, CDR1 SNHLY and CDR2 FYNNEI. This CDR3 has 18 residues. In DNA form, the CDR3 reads TGTGCCAGCAGGCTCGACAGGGGGCTGTATATTAGCAATCAGCCCCAGCATTTT. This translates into CASRLDRGLYISNQPQHF.

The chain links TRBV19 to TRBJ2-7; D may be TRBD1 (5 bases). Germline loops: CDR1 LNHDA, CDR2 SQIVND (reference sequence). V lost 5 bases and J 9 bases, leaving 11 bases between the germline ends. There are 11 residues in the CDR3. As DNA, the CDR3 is TGTGCCAGTAGTCGGCAGGGCTCGCAGTACTTC. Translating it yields CASSRQGSQYF. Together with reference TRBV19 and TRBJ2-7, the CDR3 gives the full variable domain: DGGITQSPKYLFRKEGQNVTLSCEQNLNHDAMYWYRQDPGQGLRLIYYSQIVNDFQKGDIAEGYSVSREKKESFPLTVTSAQKNPTAFYLCASSRQGSQYFGPGTRLTVT.

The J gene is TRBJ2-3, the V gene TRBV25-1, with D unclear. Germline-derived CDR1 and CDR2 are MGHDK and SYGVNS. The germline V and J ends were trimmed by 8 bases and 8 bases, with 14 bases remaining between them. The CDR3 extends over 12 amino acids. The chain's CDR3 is CASHDSYGTQYF. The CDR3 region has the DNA TGTGCCAGCCACGATTCCTACGGTACGCAGTATTTT.

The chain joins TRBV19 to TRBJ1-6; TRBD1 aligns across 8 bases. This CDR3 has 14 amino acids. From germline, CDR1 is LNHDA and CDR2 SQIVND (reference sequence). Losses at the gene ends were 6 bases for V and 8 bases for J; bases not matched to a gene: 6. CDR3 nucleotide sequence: TGTGCCAGTAGGAGAACAGGGGGGGATTCACCCCTCCACTTT. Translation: CASRRTGGDSPLHF.

In DNA, the CDR3 is TGTGCCAGCTCACCGGGACAGTCAATTGAAGCTTTCTTT. This gives the protein CASSPGQSIEAFF. The chain recombines TRBV18 with TRBJ1-1; 7 bases agree with TRBD1. Germline V CDR1 and CDR2: KGHSH, LQKENI. With V trimmed by 3 bases and J by 7 bases, 5 bases remained unmatched. The length of the CDR3 is 13 residues. Looking up the rest from reference TRBV18 and TRBJ1-1 gives the full variable domain: NAGVMQNPRHLVRRRGQEARLRCSPMKGHSHVYWYRQLPEEGLKFMVYLQKENIIDESGMPKERFSAEFPKEGPSILRIQQVVRGDSAAYFCASSPGQSIEAFFGQGTRLTVV.

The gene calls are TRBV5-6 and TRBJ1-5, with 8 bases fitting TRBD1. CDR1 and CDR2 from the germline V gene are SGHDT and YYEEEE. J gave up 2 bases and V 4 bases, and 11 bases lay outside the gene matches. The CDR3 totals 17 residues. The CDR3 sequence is CASSQDRVKSGNQPQHF. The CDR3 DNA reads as TGTGCCAGCAGCCAGGACAGGGTTAAATCAGGCAATCAGCCCCAGCATTTT. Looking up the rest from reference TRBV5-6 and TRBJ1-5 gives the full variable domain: DAGVTQSPTHLIKTRGQQVTLRCSPKSGHDTVSWYQQALGQGPQFIFQYYEEEERQRGNFPDRFSGHQFPNYSSELNVNALLLGDSALYLCASSQDRVKSGNQPQHFGDGTRLSIL.

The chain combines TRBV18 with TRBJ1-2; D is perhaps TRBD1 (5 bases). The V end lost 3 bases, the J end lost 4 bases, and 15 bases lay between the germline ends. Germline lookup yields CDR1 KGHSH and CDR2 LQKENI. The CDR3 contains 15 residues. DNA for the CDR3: TGTGCCAGCTCACCGATGCCAGGGAAAACCTATGGCTACACCTTC. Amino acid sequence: CASSPMPGKTYGYTF.

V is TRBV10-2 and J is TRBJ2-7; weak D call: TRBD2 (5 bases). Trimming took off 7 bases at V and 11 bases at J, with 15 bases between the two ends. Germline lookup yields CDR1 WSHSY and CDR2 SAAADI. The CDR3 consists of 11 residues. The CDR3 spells CASNEGPVKYF. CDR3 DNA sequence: TGCGCCAGCAACGAGGGCCCCGTGAAGTACTTC.

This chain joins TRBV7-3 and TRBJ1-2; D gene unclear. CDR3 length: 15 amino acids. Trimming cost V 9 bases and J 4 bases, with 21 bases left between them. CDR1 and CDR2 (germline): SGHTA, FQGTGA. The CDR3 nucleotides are TGTGCCAGTAACGGTTTATTATGTGGAGGCTATGGCTACACCTTC. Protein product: CASNGLLCGGYGYTF.

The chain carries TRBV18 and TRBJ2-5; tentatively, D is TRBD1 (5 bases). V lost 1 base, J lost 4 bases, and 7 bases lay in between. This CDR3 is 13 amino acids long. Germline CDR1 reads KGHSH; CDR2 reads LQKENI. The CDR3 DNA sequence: TGTGCCAGCTCACCACGGACAAGAGAGACCCAGTACTTC. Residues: CASSPRTRETQYF.

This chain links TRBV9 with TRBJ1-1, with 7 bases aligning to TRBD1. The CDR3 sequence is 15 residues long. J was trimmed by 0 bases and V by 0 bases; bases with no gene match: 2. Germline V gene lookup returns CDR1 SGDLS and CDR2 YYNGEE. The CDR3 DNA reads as TGTGCCAGCAGCGTAGGGACAGGAATGAACACTGAAGCTTTCTTT. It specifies CASSVGTGMNTEAFF.

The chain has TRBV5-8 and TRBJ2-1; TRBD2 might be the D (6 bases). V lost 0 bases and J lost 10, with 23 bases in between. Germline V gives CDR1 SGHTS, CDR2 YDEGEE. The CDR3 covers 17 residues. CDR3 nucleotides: TGTGCCAGCAGCTTGGCGGGTTCGTCTAGCGTACTCCACGAGCAGTTCTTC. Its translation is CASSLAGSSSVLHEQFF.

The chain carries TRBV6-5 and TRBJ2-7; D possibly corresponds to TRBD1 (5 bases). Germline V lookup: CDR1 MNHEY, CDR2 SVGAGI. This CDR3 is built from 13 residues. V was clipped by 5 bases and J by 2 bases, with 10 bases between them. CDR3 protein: CASSTGNTYEQYF. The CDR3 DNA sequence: TGTGCCAGCAGTACAGGTAACACCTACGAGCAGTACTTC.

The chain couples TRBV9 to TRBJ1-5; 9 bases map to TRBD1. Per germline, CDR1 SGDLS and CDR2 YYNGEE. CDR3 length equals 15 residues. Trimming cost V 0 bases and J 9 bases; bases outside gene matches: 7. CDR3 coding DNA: TGTGCCAGCAGCGTAGGAGTGGGACAGGGAACGCCCCAGCATTTT. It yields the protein CASSVGVGQGTPQHF.

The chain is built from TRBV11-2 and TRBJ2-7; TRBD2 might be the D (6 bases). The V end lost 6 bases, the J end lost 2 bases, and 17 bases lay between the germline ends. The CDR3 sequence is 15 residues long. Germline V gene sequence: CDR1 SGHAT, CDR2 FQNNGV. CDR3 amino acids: CASRRPGRDTYEQYF. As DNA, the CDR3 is TGTGCCAGCAGACGTCCCGGGCGGGATACCTACGAGCAGTACTTC.

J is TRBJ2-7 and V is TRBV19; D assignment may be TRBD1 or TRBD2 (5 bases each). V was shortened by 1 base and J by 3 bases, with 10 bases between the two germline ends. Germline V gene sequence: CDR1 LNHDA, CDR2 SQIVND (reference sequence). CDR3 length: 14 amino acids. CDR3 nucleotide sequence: TGTGCCAGTAGTATAGGGGACGGTATCTACGAGCAGTACTTC. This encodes CASSIGDGIYEQYF.

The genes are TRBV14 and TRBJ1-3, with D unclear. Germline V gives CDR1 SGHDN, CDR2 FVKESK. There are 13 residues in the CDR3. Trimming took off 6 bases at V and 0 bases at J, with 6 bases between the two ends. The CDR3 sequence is CASRHSSGNTIYF. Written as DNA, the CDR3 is TGTGCCAGCAGACACAGCTCTGGAAACACCATATATTTT.

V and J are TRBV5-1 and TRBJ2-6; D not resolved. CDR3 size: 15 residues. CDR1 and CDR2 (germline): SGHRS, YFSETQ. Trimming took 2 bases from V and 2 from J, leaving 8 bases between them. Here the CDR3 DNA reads TGCGCCAGCAGCTTTGGAGTGGCTGGGGCCAACGTCCTGACTTTC. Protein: CASSFGVAGANVLTF. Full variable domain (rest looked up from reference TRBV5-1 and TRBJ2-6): KAGVTQTPRYLIKTRGQQVTLSCSPISGHRSVSWYQQTPGQGLQFLFEYFSETQRNKGNFPGRFSGRQFSNSRSEMNVSTLELGDSALYLCASSFGVAGANVLTFGAGSRLTVL.